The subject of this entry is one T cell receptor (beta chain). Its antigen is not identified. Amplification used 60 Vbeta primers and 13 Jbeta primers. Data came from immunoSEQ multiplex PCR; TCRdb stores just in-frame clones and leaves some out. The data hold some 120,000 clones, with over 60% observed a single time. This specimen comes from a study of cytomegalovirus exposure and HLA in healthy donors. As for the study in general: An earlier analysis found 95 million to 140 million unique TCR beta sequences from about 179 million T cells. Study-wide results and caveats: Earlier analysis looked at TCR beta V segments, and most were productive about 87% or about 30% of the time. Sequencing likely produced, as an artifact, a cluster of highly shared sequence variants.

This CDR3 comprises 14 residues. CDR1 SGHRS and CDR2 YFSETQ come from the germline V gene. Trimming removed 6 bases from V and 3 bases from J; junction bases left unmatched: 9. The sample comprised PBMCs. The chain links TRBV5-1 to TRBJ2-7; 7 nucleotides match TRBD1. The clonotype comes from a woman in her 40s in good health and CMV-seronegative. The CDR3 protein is CASNRETGLYEQYF. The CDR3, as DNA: TGCGCCAGCAACAGAGAGACAGGGCTCTACGAGCAGTACTTC.